This is a list of T cell receptor beta chains from one sample in a study of Ad26.COV2.S vaccination and SARS-CoV-2 variants. Sequenced by immunoSEQ multiplex PCR; TCRdb stores in-frame clones only, minus some. The table has roughly 380,000 clones, approximately 84% seen once. Sequencing was performed on peripheral blood, taken in a trial of Ad26.COV2.S vaccine versus placebo. These receptors all come from a person aged 18 to 65 who received the Ad26.COV2.S COVID-19 vaccine or a placebo. Both conserved end residues are part of each CDR3. The D gene is left open where the match is weak. Expanded clones are given a class, and other clones once, few, many or no size at all.

TRBV18,TRBD1,TRBJ2-3,16,-,CASSTIQGAAADTQYF,TGTGCCAGCTCAACAATACAGGGGGCGGCGGCAGATACGCAGTATTTT
TRBV30,-,TRBJ1-1,13,once,CAWSVQENTEAFF,TGTGCCTGGAGTGTACAAGAGAACACTGAAGCTTTCTTT
TRBV19,TRBD1,TRBJ1-1,14,-,CASKRQGMNTEAFF,TGTGCCAGTAAACGACAGGGTATGAACACTGAAGCTTTCTTT
TRBV5-5,-,TRBJ2-7,13,few,CASSLYRVGEQYF,TGTGCCAGCAGCTTGTACCGGGTTGGCGAGCAGTACTTC
TRBV27,-,TRBJ1-4,16,-,CASSPLGGATNEKLFF,TGTGCCAGCAGCCCTCTGGGTGGGGCAACTAATGAAAAACTGTTTTTT
TRBV11-2,-,TRBJ2-7,15,-,CASSLSIAQDGEQYF,TGTGCCAGCAGCTTATCCATTGCTCAAGATGGCGAGCAGTACTTC
TRBV29-1,-,TRBJ2-1,12,-,CSVVGYYNEQFF,TGCAGCGTCGTCGGATACTACAATGAGCAGTTCTTC
TRBV11-3,TRBD1,TRBJ2-1,15,few,CASSSVQGAGAEQFF,TGTGCCAGCAGCTCCGTACAGGGGGCCGGTGCTGAGCAGTTCTTC
TRBV18,-,TRBJ2-3,17,-,CASSKTSGNRRADTQYF,TGTGCCAGCTCTAAGACCTCAGGGAATAGACGGGCAGATACGCAGTATTTT
TRBV11-3,TRBD1,TRBJ2-2,14,-,CASSSRTGVGELFF,TGTGCCAGCAGCTCCAGGACAGGGGTAGGGGAGCTGTTTTTT
TRBV15,-,TRBJ1-5,15,few,CATSRGGGSNQPQHF,TGTGCCACCAGCAGAGGTGGCGGTAGCAATCAGCCCCAGCATTTT
TRBV5-1,TRBD2,TRBJ2-2,17,-,CASRLGLAGLNTGELFF,TGCGCCAGCAGACTGGGACTAGCGGGATTGAACACCGGGGAGCTGTTTTTT
TRBV29-1,-,TRBJ1-1,13,-,CSVEGPGSTEAFF,TGCAGCGTTGAAGGACCCGGGAGCACTGAAGCTTTCTTT
TRBV7-9,TRBD2,TRBJ2-3,17,-,CASSLRTSGPHTDTQYF,TGTGCCAGCAGCTTACGGACTAGCGGTCCTCACACAGATACGCAGTATTTT
TRBV19,-,TRBJ2-7,14,-,CASSMGPGVYEQYF,TGTGCCAGTAGTATGGGGCCGGGGGTCTACGAGCAGTACTTC
TRBV18,-,TRBJ1-4,15,-,CASSPPSGRNEKLFF,TGTGCCAGCTCACCACCGAGCGGTCGAAATGAAAAACTGTTTTTT